These 25 T cell receptor beta chains came from one sample sequenced in a study of T cell clonality in common variable immunodeficiency. Here immunoSEQ multiplex PCR was the method, and the copy in TCRdb shows in-frame clones only, minus some. The sample has around 47,000 clones, none seen only once. The sample taken for sequencing was peripheral blood mononuclear cells. The source of these receptors is a person between 18 and 75 years old in good health.

This clone was seen many times. The read terminates 3 residues before the CDR3 end, so the remaining end is supplied by the germline J gene. The chain uses TRBV20-1 and TRBJ2-1; perhaps TRBD2 as D (6 bases). The V and J ends lost 0 bases and 0 bases respectively, with 12 bases between them. Germline CDR1 and CDR2: DFQATT and SNEGSKA (reference sequence). This CDR3 has 16 residues. CDR3 DNA (partial): TGCAGTGCTAGAGATCCTAGCGATTACTCCTACAATGAG. This translates into CSARDPSDYSYNE. The whole CDR3 protein reads CSARDPSDYSYNEQFF.

In this sample, this clone turned up many times. Read sequence stops 3 residues before the CDR3 end, and the germline J gene provides the missing end. This sequence joins TRBV7-9 and TRBJ2-3; D perhaps matches TRBD1 (6 bases). CDR3 size: 15 residues. Trimming removed 5 bases at V and 0 bases at J, with 12 bases between. From germline, CDR1 is SEHNR and CDR2 FQNEAQ (reference sequence). This CDR3 is CASSLRGPSTDTQYF. The CDR3 DNA, read in part, is TGTGCCAGCAGCCTCAGGGGCCCTAGCACAGATACG.

This clone was counted ten times or more. The CDR3 loop is CASSLEGALTGANVLTF. CDR3 DNA (partial): TGTGCCAGCAGCTTAGAGGGGGCCCTAACTGGGGCCAACGTC. The chain couples TRBV7-6 to TRBJ2-6; 7 positions match TRBD1. Sequencing ends 3 residues short of the CDR3 end; the germline J gene provides the rest. V lost 1 base and J lost 2; bases outside the gene matches: 5. The CDR3 is made up of 17 amino acids. Germline CDR1 and CDR2: SGHVS and FNYEAQ. The full variable domain, completed using reference TRBV7-6 and TRBJ2-6, is GAGVSQSPRYKVTKRGQDVALRCDPISGHVSLYWYRQALGQGPEFLTYFNYEAQQDKSGLPNDRFSAERPEGSISTLTIQRTEQRDSAMYRCASSLEGALTGANVLTFGAGSRLTVL.

This clone showed up many times. The CDR3 end lies 3 residues beyond the end of the read and is filled in from the germline J gene. The chain carries TRBV11-3 and TRBJ2-5; 13 bases match TRBD2. Germline V gives CDR1 SGHNT, CDR2 YENEEA. This CDR3 contains 15 residues. V lost 5 bases to trimming and J lost 4 bases; unmatched junction nucleotides: 4. The CDR3 DNA, read in part, is TGTGCCAGCAGCAGGACTAGCGGGGGATTAGAGACC. Translating it yields CASSRTSGGLET. The full CDR3 protein is CASSRTSGGLETQYF.

This clone was observed many times. Read data end 3 residues before the CDR3 end; the end is taken from the germline J gene. J is TRBJ2-7 and V is TRBV6-2 or TRBV6-3; possibly TRBD1 for D (5 bases). The germline V gene has CDR1 MNHEY and CDR2 SVGEGT. The CDR3 extends over 13 amino acids. Deletions cut 2 bases from V and 1 base from J, with 6 bases between. The covered CDR3 bases are TGTGCCAGCAGTTACCGACAGTCCTACGAG. This sequence encodes CASSYRQSYE. In full, the CDR3 reads CASSYRQSYEQYF.

In its sample, this clone was seen many times. The read finishes 3 residues shy of the CDR3 end, and the germline J gene is used to complete it. This chain links TRBV12-3 or TRBV12-4 with TRBJ1-4; D gene ambiguous. V was trimmed by 6 bases and J by 8 bases, leaving 16 bases between them. The CDR3 covers 14 residues. CDR3 DNA, as far as it was read: TGTGCCAGCAGCCCCGGGAGCGCGGGGGAAAAA. It specifies CASSPGSAGEK. The entire CDR3 reads CASSPGSAGEKLFF.

In its sample, this clone was seen many times. CDR3 protein: CASSLFRGANEQFF. The CDR3 DNA, read in part, is TGTGCCAGCAGTTTATTTCGGGGGGCGAATGAG. The chain combines TRBV27 with TRBJ2-1; a possible D gene is TRBD2 (7 bases). The CDR3 end is not reached by the read, which stops 3 residues before it; the germline J gene fills it in. Between the trimmed V and J ends, which lost 1 base and 7 bases, there was a span of 11 bases. Germline values: CDR1 MNHEY, CDR2 SMNVEV (reference sequence). CDR3 length equals 14 residues.

This clone was recorded at least ten times. The sequence runs out 3 residues before the end of the CDR3; the remainder is reconstructed from the germline J gene. The chain joins TRBV6-2 or TRBV6-3 to TRBJ2-3; 8 nucleotides match TRBD1. The germline gives CDR1 MNHEY, CDR2 SVGEGT. V lost 2 bases and J lost 4; bases outside the gene matches: 5. This CDR3 has 15 residues. CDR3 DNA, as far as it was read: TGTGCCAGCAGTTACGGGCAGGGGGCATCAGATACG. This encodes CASSYGQGASDT. The whole CDR3 reads CASSYGQGASDTQYF.

This clone was counted ten times or more. The read stops 3 residues short of the end of the CDR3; the missing end is completed from the germline J gene. This chain uses TRBV2 with TRBJ2-4, with 12 positions matching TRBD2. The germline CDR1 and CDR2 sequences are SNHLY and FYNNEI. With V trimmed by 10 bases and J by 7 bases, 11 bases remained unmatched. The CDR3 totals 15 residues. The CDR3 sequence: CATLPLAGGGNIQYF. CDR3 DNA, as far as it was read: TGTGCCACCCTACCTCTAGCGGGAGGGGGGAACATT. Full variable domain (remainder filled in from reference TRBV2 and TRBJ2-4): EPEVTQTPSHQVTQMGQEVILRCVPISNHLYFYWYRQILGQKVEFLVSFYNNEISEKSEIFDDQFSVERPDGSNFTLKIRSTKLEDSAMYFCATLPLAGGGNIQYFGAGTRLSVL.

This clone occurred many times. The covered CDR3 bases are TGTGCCAGCAGCCAAAGGACAGGGACTAGCACAGATACG. This encodes CASSQRTGTSTDT. The entire CDR3 sequence reads CASSQRTGTSTDTQYF. The chain is built from TRBV3-1 (or the pseudogene TRBV3-2) and TRBJ2-3; 8 bases are shared with TRBD1. The read falls 3 residues short of the CDR3 end, and the missing part is taken from the germline J gene. CDR3 length equals 16 residues. Germline assignment: CDR1 LGHDT and CDR2 YNNKEL (reference sequence). Trimming took 2 bases from V and 0 from J; bases not matched to a gene: 4.

At least ten counts were recorded for this clone. The read comes to an end 3 residues before the CDR3 does, leaving the germline J gene to fill in the end. The chain recombines TRBV2 with TRBJ1-2, with a possible D match to TRBD1 (6 bases). Germline V CDR1 and CDR2: SNHLY, FYNNEI. Trimming left V 0 bases short and J 3 bases short, with 8 bases between. The CDR3 covers 14 residues. CDR3 in amino acids: CASSEAGAYYGYTF. The sequenced part of the CDR3 DNA is TGTGCCAGCAGTGAAGCGGGGGCCTACTATGGC.

At least ten counts were recorded for this clone. The read gets to within 3 residues of the CDR3 end, and the germline J gene fills in the rest. The chain carries TRBV19 and TRBJ2-2; 14 nucleotides match TRBD2. This CDR3 comprises 20 residues. Germline CDR1 reads LNHDA; CDR2 reads SQIVND (reference sequence). The trim removed 5 bases at V and 0 bases at J, leaving 11 bases unmatched. The sequenced part of the CDR3 DNA is TGTGCCAGTAGTTCTCAGACTAGCGGGAGGGTTTTCGCGAACACCGGGGAG. Translated: CASSSQTSGRVFANTGE. The full CDR3 is CASSSQTSGRVFANTGELFF.

The sample holds many counts of this clone. With the read ending 3 residues before the CDR3 end, the germline J gene is used to fill in that end. This chain links TRBV30 with TRBJ2-3; TRBD2 matches 11 bases. Germline V CDR1 and CDR2: GTSNPN, SVGIG (reference sequence). The CDR3 extends over 20 amino acids. J was trimmed by 0 bases and V by 0 bases; bases with no gene match: 14. The DNA read from the CDR3 is TGTGCCTGGAGTGTATGGGTCGCCAAGACTAGCGGGGATAGCACAGATACG. Protein product: CAWSVWVAKTSGDSTDT. In full, the CDR3 reads CAWSVWVAKTSGDSTDTQYF.

At least ten counts were recorded for this clone. Read coverage stops 3 residues before the CDR3 terminus; the germline J gene supplies the remainder. The rearrangement joins TRBV14 to TRBJ1-1; the D gene is possibly TRBD1 (5 bases). This CDR3 is 13 amino acids long. Germline values: CDR1 SGHDN, CDR2 FVKESK. Trimming shortened V by 4 bases and J by 6 bases, and 12 bases separated the two germline ends. Partial CDR3 DNA: TGTGCCAGCAGCCGAAGCCGGGGGGCTGAA. Translating it yields CASSRSRGAE. The whole CDR3 reads CASSRSRGAEAFF. Together with reference TRBV14 and TRBJ1-1, the CDR3 gives the full variable domain: EAGVTQFPSHSVIEKGQTVTLRCDPISGHDNLYWYRRVMGKEIKFLLHFVKESKQDESGMPNNRFLAERTGGTYSTLKVQPAELEDSGVYFCASSRSRGAEAFFGQGTRLTVV.

This clone was observed many times. The CDR3 end falls 3 residues outside the read, so it is completed with the germline J gene. J is TRBJ2-2 and V is TRBV28; a weak D match, TRBD2 (6 bases). CDR1 and CDR2 from the germline V gene are MDHEN and SYDVKM. The CDR3 sequence is 15 residues long. Partial CDR3 DNA: TGTGCCAGCAGTTTATTGAGGACTACTAATGAAAAG. It codes for CASSLLRTTNEK. The entire CDR3 protein reads CASSLLRTTNEKLFF.

There are many counts of this clone. The CDR3 is cut off 3 residues early in the read; its end comes from the germline J gene. The chain recombines TRBV18 with TRBJ2-2; 8 nucleotides align to TRBD1. V shed 0 bases and J 5 bases; nucleotides not matched to a gene: 5. This CDR3 comprises 16 residues. Germline V lookup: CDR1 KGHSH, CDR2 LQKENI. CDR3 DNA (partial): TGTGCCAGCTCACCACCGGCGACAGGGGTGACCGGGGAG. Amino acids: CASSPPATGVTGE. The whole CDR3 sequence is CASSPPATGVTGELFF. Drawing the rest from reference TRBV18 and TRBJ2-2, the complete variable domain is NAGVMQNPRHLVRRRGQEARLRCSPMKGHSHVYWYRQLPEEGLKFMVYLQKENIIDESGMPKERFSAEFPKEGPSILRIQQVVRGDSAAYFCASSPPATGVTGELFFGEGSRLTVL.

This clone occurred many times. The read halts 3 residues ahead of the CDR3 end, with the missing end drawn from the germline J gene. V and J are TRBV10-3 and TRBJ2-7, with TRBD1 matching 7 bases. CDR3 length equals 13 residues. Germline values: CDR1 ENHRY, CDR2 SYGVKD. J gave up 0 bases and V 6 bases, and 2 bases lay outside the gene matches. Here the CDR3 reads CAIRWDSSYEQYF. The sequenced CDR3 bases are TGTGCCATCAGATGGGACAGCTCCTACGAG.

Many counts were recorded for this clone. The read ends 3 residues before the CDR3 terminus; that terminus is restored from the germline J gene. This chain links TRBV5-1 with TRBJ2-7, with 9 bases identical to TRBD1. V dropped 4 bases and J dropped 5; count of bases not matched to a gene: 10. The CDR3 runs 15 residues. Germline V CDR1 and CDR2: SGHRS, YFSETQ. Incomplete CDR3 DNA: TGCGCCAGCAGCACCGGCGGGACAGGGCACAACGAG. Translating gives CASSTGGTGHNE. The complete CDR3 protein is CASSTGGTGHNEQYF.

This clone was observed at least ten times. The read is 3 residues too short to cover the CDR3 end, so that end is filled in from the germline J gene. The rearrangement joins TRBV2 to TRBJ1-4; D gene uncertain. Per the germline V gene, CDR1 is SNHLY and CDR2 is FYNNEI. CDR3 length: 14 amino acids. The V and J ends lost 8 bases and 3 bases respectively, with 13 bases between them. CDR3 region: CASASTASNEKLFF. The covered CDR3 bases are TGTGCCAGCGCGAGCACTGCGTCTAATGAAAAA.

This clone came up many times. The CDR3 end lies 3 residues beyond the end of the read and is filled in from the germline J gene. The chain has TRBV18 and TRBJ2-3; 7 bases are shared with TRBD1. Germline V lookup: CDR1 KGHSH, CDR2 LQKENI. V was clipped by 3 bases and J by 4 bases; unmatched bases: 7. CDR3 length: 15 residues. Partial CDR3 DNA: TGTGCCAGCTCACCGGGACAGAAGGGTTCAGATACG. Its translation: CASSPGQKGSDT. The entire CDR3 is CASSPGQKGSDTQYF.

This clone was counted many times. The observed sequence ends 3 residues before the CDR3 terminus, with the missing tail filled in from the germline J gene. V gene TRBV7-9 combines with J gene TRBJ2-1, with 9 nucleotides matching TRBD2. This CDR3 is 14 amino acids long. Germline values: CDR1 SEHNR, CDR2 FQNEAQ (reference sequence). Unmatched junction bases numbered 3, after V lost 1 base and J lost 8 bases. The part of the CDR3 DNA that was read is TGTGCCAGCAGCTTAGGCTTAGCGGGAGATGAG. This gives the protein CASSLGLAGDE. The full CDR3 protein is CASSLGLAGDEQFF.

This clone appeared many times. The observed sequence ends 3 residues before the CDR3 terminus, with the missing tail filled in from the germline J gene. The rearrangement uses TRBV27 and TRBJ2-1; 11 bases match TRBD2. Germline V CDR1 and CDR2: MNHEY, SMNVEV (reference sequence). This CDR3 comprises 15 residues. Losses at the gene ends were 3 bases for V and 9 bases for J; bases not matched to a gene: 7. The CDR3 DNA, read in part, is TGTGCCAGCAGTTTCCTAGCGGGAGGTAAGGGTGAG. This translates into CASSFLAGGKGE. The whole CDR3 sequence is CASSFLAGGKGEQFF.

This clone occurred many times. The read ends 3 residues early relative to the CDR3; the germline J gene fills the gap. V and J are TRBV29-1 and TRBJ2-5; 9 positions agree with TRBD2. Germline CDR1 SQVTM, CDR2 ANQGSEA. The V gene end was trimmed by 5 bases and the J gene end by 5 bases; junction bases not matched to a gene: 15. This CDR3 spans 16 amino acids. CDR3 sequence reads: CSVRKLGPSGEETQYF. The sequenced CDR3 bases are TGCAGCGTTCGAAAATTGGGCCCTAGCGGGGAGGAGACC.

This clone occurred many times. The read gets to within 3 residues of the CDR3 end, and the germline J gene fills in the rest. The V gene is TRBV29-1, the J gene TRBJ1-5; 9 nucleotides line up with TRBD1. The CDR3 contains 16 residues. In germline, CDR1 is SQVTM, CDR2 ANQGSEA. The junction had 7 bases not matched to a gene; V was cut back by 0 bases and J by 4 bases. The CDR3 loop reads CSVEEGDREGNQPQHF. CDR3 DNA, as far as it was read: TGCAGCGTTGAAGAGGGGGACAGGGAGGGGAATCAGCCC.

This clone showed up just a few times. Read coverage stops 3 residues before the CDR3 terminus; the germline J gene supplies the remainder. The chain uses TRBV7-8 and TRBJ1-1; possibly TRBD1 for D (5 bases). V gave up 4 bases and J gave up 1 base, with 13 bases separating them. Germline CDR1 SGHVS, CDR2 FQNEAQ. CDR3 size: 15 residues. The CDR3 bases that were read are TGTGCCAGCAGCTGGACCGACAGCTGGAACACTGAA. Protein product: CASSWTDSWNTE. The full CDR3 protein is CASSWTDSWNTEAFF.